The next 32 T cell receptor beta chains were all read from a single sample in a study of circulating CD8 cells and anti-PD-1 response in melanoma. Four subsets defined by PD-1 and/or TIGIT were sorted from live CD3+CD8+TCRalphabeta+ cells. The QIAseq Immune Repertoire TCR panel built the libraries from roughly 15 ng of total RNA. TCRdb used MiXCR to reprocess the reads, holding one entry per CDR3 protein. This table holds several hundred distinct CDR3 sequences, over 8.5% found once. The material sequenced was CD8+ T cells from PBMCs, taken at baseline or after one month of anti-PD-1 therapy (not recorded which). These receptors were collected from a human donor with melanoma.

In its sample, this clonotype ranks as large. The CDR3: CASSPTGNYGYTF. DNA of the CDR3: TGTGCCAGCAGCCCGACAGGGAACTATGGCTACACCTTC. The rearrangement links TRBV7-9 to TRBJ1-2; 7 nucleotides line up with TRBD1. The CDR3 is 13 amino acids. Germline V gene sequence: CDR1 SEHNR, CDR2 FQNEAQ (reference sequence). V gave up 5 bases and J gave up 2 bases; unmatched junction bases: 2.

In its sample, this clonotype ranks as medium-sized. The chain has TRBV24-1 and TRBJ2-5, with D uncertain. The CDR3 has 16 residues. With 4 bases removed from V and 5 bases from J, the gap between germline ends came to 19 bases. Germline V gene lookup returns CDR1 KGHDR and CDR2 SFDVKD. CDR3 loop: CATSEATLRGGETQYF. The CDR3 coding sequence is TGTGCCACCAGTGAGGCGACACTACGAGGTGGGGAGACCCAGTACTTC.

This clonotype is categorized as large. V is TRBV14 and J is TRBJ1-4, with D possibly matching TRBD1 (5 bases). Germline assignment: CDR1 SGHDN and CDR2 FVKESK. Trimming left V 4 bases short and J 8 bases short, with 11 bases between. The CDR3 loop spans 13 amino acids. DNA for the CDR3: TGTGCCAGCAGCCCGCAGGGTTACGAAAAACTGTTTTTT. Its protein product is CASSPQGYEKLFF.

This clonotype is large (0.1 to 1%) in the sample. The chain uses TRBV19 and TRBJ2-1, with 11 bases that match TRBD2. Germline V CDR1 and CDR2: LNHDA, SQIVND (reference sequence). J was trimmed by 8 bases and V by 4 bases; bases with no gene match: 7. There are 15 residues in the CDR3. The CDR3 reads CASSTLAGVSDEQFF. For the CDR3, the DNA is TGTGCCAGTAGTACACTAGCGGGAGTCTCAGATGAGCAGTTCTTC.

This clonotype counts as medium-sized. J is TRBJ2-7 and V is TRBV19, with a tentative D call TRBD1 (6 bases). Germline CDR1 is LNHDA and CDR2 is SQIVND (reference sequence). The CDR3 spans 13 residues. Trimming removed 5 bases from V and 1 base from J, with 9 bases in between. In nucleotides, the CDR3 is TGTGCCAGTAGTCCCACAGGGTCCTACGAGCAGTACTTC. Its protein is CASSPTGSYEQYF. Complete variable domain (other parts from reference TRBV19 and TRBJ2-7): DGGITQSPKYLFRKEGQNVTLSCEQNLNHDAMYWYRQDPGQGLRLIYYSQIVNDFQKGDIAEGYSVSREKKESFPLTVTSAQKNPTAFYLCASSPTGSYEQYFGPGTRLTVT.

Concerning this clonotype itself: A far larger clone is off by one base, so a read error is likely. No conserved phenylalanine or tryptophan ends this CDR3, so it is likely a read error. The chain is built from TRBV5-8 and TRBJ2-3, with a possible D match to TRBD2 (5 bases). Trimming took 5 bases from V and 6 from J, leaving 16 bases between them. Germline loops: CDR1 SGHTS, CDR2 YDEGEE. The CDR3 extends over 14 amino acids. CDR3 residues: CASRIRGQEDTQYL. The CDR3 nucleotides read TGTGCCAGCAGAATCAGAGGGCAGGAGGATACGCAGTATCTT.

By share, this clonotype counts as large. V is TRBV5-6 and J is TRBJ2-5; D remains unclear. Trimming removed 0 bases at V and 3 bases at J, with 6 bases between. Germline-derived CDR1 and CDR2 are SGHDT and YYEEEE. The CDR3 contains 13 residues. This CDR3 reads CASSLATEETQYF. The CDR3 DNA reads TGTGCCAGCAGCTTGGCCACGGAAGAGACCCAGTACTTC.

By share, this clonotype counts as large (0.1 to 1%). A much bigger clone sits one base away, suggesting this may be a read error. The chain is built from TRBV5-1 and TRBJ1-5, with D perhaps matching TRBD1 (5 bases). This CDR3 is built from 13 residues. Germline V gene data show CDR1 as SGHRS and CDR2 as YFSETQ. Trimming cost V 5 bases and J 7 bases, with 13 bases left between them. The CDR3 reads CASSREGEQPQHF. The DNA of the CDR3 is TGCGCCAGCAGTCGTGAAGGGGAGCAGCCCCAGCATTTT.

This clonotype is judged medium-sized. The chain carries TRBV27 and TRBJ2-7; 8 bases are shared with TRBD1. CDR1 MNHEY and CDR2 SMNVEV come from the germline V gene (reference sequence). This CDR3 region has 15 residues. V lost 1 base, J lost 4 bases, and 6 bases stayed unmatched. For the CDR3, the DNA is TGTGCCAGCAGTTTATTTATACAGGGGGAGTACGAGCAGTACTTC. It specifies CASSLFIQGEYEQYF.

This clonotype was seen once. This rearrangement joins TRBV6-1 to TRBJ2-7, with D tentatively TRBD2 (6 bases). The germline V gene encodes CDR1 MNHNS and CDR2 SASEGT. The germline V and J ends were trimmed by 5 bases and 4 bases, with 15 bases remaining between them. The CDR3 totals 14 residues. The CDR3 here is CASSFGGKPYEQYF. As DNA, the CDR3 is TGTGCCAGCAGTTTTGGCGGGAAACCTTACGAGCAGTACTTC.

The chain uses TRBV6-5 and TRBJ2-7, with 8 bases that match TRBD1. Per germline, CDR1 MNHEY and CDR2 SVGAGI. The CDR3 loop spans 15 amino acids. Trimming at V came to 0 bases and at J to 3 bases, leaving 4 bases not matched to a gene. CDR3 in amino acids: CASSYSPGGGYEQYF. DNA of the CDR3: TGTGCCAGCAGTTACTCTCCAGGGGGCGGCTACGAGCAGTACTTC.

This clonotype turned up a few times. A much larger clone lies a single base off, so this may be a read error. The CDR3 carries no conserved terminal phenylalanine or tryptophan, so it likely arises from a read error. V and J are TRBV19 and TRBJ1-2; no definite D call. Germline assignment: CDR1 LNHDA and CDR2 SQIVND (reference sequence). V lost 4 bases to trimming and J lost 7 bases, with 7 bases between them. This CDR3 region has 11 residues. The CDR3 protein is CASSTGPGYTY. The CDR3 region has the DNA TGTGCCAGTAGTACCGGCCCTGGCTACACCTAC.

This clonotype is medium-sized. The chain employs TRBV20-1 and TRBJ2-1; 9 bases match TRBD2. The CDR3 length is 15 residues. Germline CDR1 reads DFQATT; CDR2 reads SNEGSKA (reference sequence). V lost 2 bases to trimming and J lost 6 bases; unmatched junction nucleotides: 8. Here the CDR3 DNA reads TGCAGTGCTAGAACGCGGGAGGGACTGTCCAATGAGCAGTTCTTC. The encoded protein is CSARTREGLSNEQFF.

By sample fraction, this clonotype is large. The chain couples TRBV7-3 to TRBJ1-1; tentative D call: TRBD1 (5 bases). Germline V gene sequence: CDR1 SGHTA, CDR2 FQGTGA. Trimming stripped 0 bases from V and 3 bases from J, with 11 bases between. The length of the CDR3 is 15 residues. CDR3 in DNA: TGTGCCAGCAGCTTAACCATGGGGGAGGACACTGAAGCTTTCTTT. Its translation is CASSLTMGEDTEAFF.

This clonotype was counted a few times. This CDR3 is CASSSSGLVDEQFF. CDR3 in DNA: TGTGCCAGCAGTTCATCCGGGCTCGTCGATGAGCAGTTCTTC. The genes are TRBV12-3 or TRBV12-4 and TRBJ2-1, with D unclear. CDR3 length: 14 residues. With 4 bases removed from V and 8 bases from J, the gap between germline ends came to 15 bases.

Note on this clonotype: Likely a read error: the CDR3 ends without its conserved phenylalanine or tryptophan. The rearrangement uses TRBV27 and TRBJ1-1, with D perhaps TRBD1 (5 bases). V was trimmed by 3 bases and J by 7 bases, leaving 12 bases between them. Germline-derived CDR1 and CDR2 are MNHEY and SMNVEV (reference sequence). The CDR3 has 13 residues. CDR3 sequence (DNA): TGTGCCAGCAGTTTGACAGAGGGTGATGAAGCTTTCCTT. Its protein is CASSLTEGDEAFL.

This clonotype was found a few times. The V and J genes are TRBV6-1 and TRBJ2-1; possible D gene TRBD2, 6 bases. The V end was cut by 7 bases, the J end by 8 bases, with 12 bases between. Per germline, CDR1 MNHNS and CDR2 SASEGT. The CDR3 sequence is 12 residues long. CDR3 region: CASNPRRDEQFF. The DNA of the CDR3 is TGTGCCAGCAACCCAAGGAGGGATGAGCAGTTCTTC.

By share of the sample, this clonotype is medium-sized. The chain joins TRBV19 to TRBJ2-1, with TRBD1 matching 9 bases. This CDR3 is built from 16 residues. Germline CDR1 and CDR2: LNHDA and SQIVND (reference sequence). Trimming cost V 3 bases and J 8 bases; bases outside gene matches: 11. The DNA of the CDR3 is TGTGCCAGTAGTATGCAACAGGGGGCAGATAAGGATGAGCAGTTCTTC. Translating it yields CASSMQQGADKDEQFF.

Judged by abundance, this clonotype is large. The chain joins TRBV19 to TRBJ1-2; D remains unclear. The germline V and J ends were trimmed by 4 bases and 7 bases, with 7 bases remaining between them. This CDR3 has 11 amino acids. CDR1 is LNHDA, CDR2 SQIVND, per germline (reference sequence). CDR3 in DNA: TGTGCCAGTAGTACCGGCCCTGGCTACACCTTC. It is translated as CASSTGPGYTF.

Comment on this clonotype: With only one base between it and a far larger clone, this is likely a read error. The chain combines TRBV5-8 with TRBJ2-3; maybe TRBD2 (5 bases). Germline assignment: CDR1 SGHTS and CDR2 YDEGEE. This CDR3 has 14 amino acids. V dropped 5 bases and J dropped 9 bases, with 19 bases sitting between them. The CDR3 sequence: CASRIRGQEETQYF. The CDR3 DNA is TGTGCCAGCAGAATCAGAGGGCAGGAGGAGACGCAGTATTTT.

By proportion, this clonotype is medium-sized. V is TRBV28 and J is TRBJ2-5, with 15 bases fitting TRBD2. Losses at the gene ends were 5 bases for V and 4 bases for J; bases not matched to a gene: 5. The CDR3 is 16 residues long. Germline CDR1 MDHEN, CDR2 SYDVKM. The CDR3 here is CASSLGLAGGLETQYF. The DNA of the CDR3 is TGTGCCAGCAGTCTTGGACTAGCGGGGGGGCTAGAGACCCAGTACTTC.

A few counts support this clonotype. One end of the junction varies from germline; a read error may be responsible. The chain joins TRBV7-3 to TRBJ1-1; D is undetermined. From germline, CDR1 is SGHTA and CDR2 FQGTGA. The CDR3 runs 14 residues. CDR3 DNA sequence: TGTGCCAGCGGCTTAACCGGGAGGGTTGCCGAAGCTTTCTTT. As protein: CASGLTGRVAEAFF.

This clonotype has only a few counts. J is TRBJ2-2 and V is TRBV6-5; no firm D call. The V gene lost 4 bases and the J gene lost 7 bases, with 10 bases spanning the gap. This CDR3 region has 13 residues. In germline, CDR1 is MNHEY, CDR2 SVGAGI. The CDR3 region is CASSWNIGGELFF. The CDR3 DNA is TGTGCCAGCAGTTGGAACATAGGCGGGGAGCTGTTTTTT.

This clonotype was detected only a few times. Relative to the germline gene, one junction end is altered; a read error may explain this. CDR3 loop: CASSLNPYNTPLHF. The CDR3 DNA follows: TGTGCCAGCAGCTTGAATCCCTATAATACACCCCTCCACTTT. The V call is TRBV5-4, the J call TRBJ1-6; D ambiguous. The CDR3 has 14 amino acids. Germline V gene sequence: CDR1 SGHNT, CDR2 YYREEE (reference sequence).

In its sample, this clonotype is large. Since no conserved phenylalanine or tryptophan closes the CDR3, a read error is the likely cause. The rearrangement joins TRBV5-4 to TRBJ2-2; D is unclear. The CDR3 is made up of 13 amino acids. The V end lost 2 bases, the J end lost 6 bases, and 8 bases lay between the germline ends. CDR1 is SGHNT, CDR2 YYREEE, per germline (reference sequence). The CDR3 here is CASSFSDPGELFY. As DNA, the CDR3 is TGTGCCAGCAGCTTTAGTGATCCCGGGGAGCTGTTTTAT.

By share, this clonotype counts as large (0.1 to 1%). CDR3 in DNA: TGTGCCAGCAGCTTAATCGGGCCAGCGGGGGAACTCACAGATACGCAGTATTTT. It is translated as CASSLIGPAGELTDTQYF. The chain uses TRBV7-3 and TRBJ2-3; 8 nucleotides agree with TRBD2. Per germline, CDR1 SGHTA and CDR2 FQGTGA. V shed 1 base, J shed 2 bases, and the junction held 11 bases outside the gene matches. The CDR3 consists of 18 residues.

About this clonotype itself: A far larger clone is off by one base, so a read error is likely. The chain combines TRBV18 with TRBJ2-3; perhaps TRBD1 as D (6 bases). The J call may be mistaken, given a closer DNA end match to TRBJ2-7. Germline CDR1 and CDR2: KGHSH and LQKENI. This CDR3 region has 14 residues. The CDR3 here is CAGSPTGYFGEQYF. The DNA of the CDR3 is TGTGCCGGCTCACCCACAGGGTACTTCGGCGAGCAGTACTTC.

For this clonotype: Given a much more abundant clone one base away, this may be a read error. The chain joins TRBV19 to TRBJ2-1, with 8 positions matching TRBD2. Germline V gene sequence: CDR1 LNHDA, CDR2 SQIVND (reference sequence). The CDR3 contains 15 residues. The CDR3 reads CASSTLAEVSDEQLF. CDR3 nucleotides: TGTGCCAGTAGTACACTAGCGGAAGTCTCAGATGAGCAGCTCTTC.

Note on this clonotype: A far larger clone is off by one base, so a read error is likely. The chain recombines TRBV5-8 with TRBJ2-3, with D perhaps TRBD2 (5 bases). CDR1 and CDR2 (germline): SGHTS, YDEGEE. The CDR3 has 14 residues. CDR3 sequence reads: CASRIRGQEDTRYF. The CDR3, as DNA: TGTGCCAGCAGAATCAGAGGGCAGGAGGATACGCGGTATTTT.

This clonotype is classed as large. This sequence joins TRBV7-2 and TRBJ2-7; TRBD2 agrees at 8 bases. This CDR3 spans 15 amino acids. With 0 bases clipped from V and 2 bases from J, the junction kept 3 bases outside the gene matches. Per germline, CDR1 SGHTA and CDR2 FQGNSA. The CDR3 DNA sequence: TGTGCCAGCAGCTTAGCGCCACTAGCGGCCTACGAGCAGTACTTC. Protein product: CASSLAPLAAYEQYF.

About this clonotype: The junction differs from germline at one of its ends, possibly a read error. This chain joins TRBV28 and TRBJ2-7, with 9 nucleotides matching TRBD1. The CDR3 totals 15 residues. Germline V gene sequence: CDR1 MDHEN, CDR2 SYDVKM. The CDR3 loop reads CPSSYGAGQGYEQYF. DNA for the CDR3: TGTCCCAGCAGTTACGGCGCGGGACAGGGCTACGAGCAGTACTTC.

This clonotype is deemed large. V and J are TRBV20-1 and TRBJ2-7; TRBD2 matches 11 bases. This CDR3 region has 15 residues. J gave up 3 bases and V 1 base, and 5 bases lay outside the gene matches. Germline lookup yields CDR1 DFQATT and CDR2 SNEGSKA (reference sequence). Here the CDR3 reads CSARAVGTSGYEQYF. CDR3 nucleotides: TGCAGTGCTAGAGCGGTGGGGACTAGCGGCTACGAGCAGTACTTC.